These 5 T cell receptor beta chains originate from one sample sequenced in a study of vaccination and CD4 T cells after COVID-19. TCRdb re-called the PCR reads through MiXCR, storing one row per CDR3 protein. Altogether 20,000 or so distinct CDR3 sequences are present, about 60% being singletons, with the ten largest covering about 1.1%. The source was CD4+ T cells from blood, collected before SARS-CoV-2 vaccination. The receptors were gathered from a human donor who had recovered from COVID-19.

The rearrangement links TRBV20-1 to TRBJ2-7, with 8 nucleotides matching TRBD2. The CDR3 consists of 15 residues. Per germline, CDR1 DFQATT and CDR2 SNEGSKA (reference sequence). The ends lost 5 bases at V and 3 bases at J; junction bases unmatched: 12. CDR3 loop: CSAGLPLADHYEQYF. CDR3 in DNA: TGCAGTGCTGGACTCCCACTAGCGGACCACTACGAGCAGTACTTC.

The rearrangement joins TRBV5-1 to TRBJ2-7; 10 bases fit TRBD1. The germline V gene encodes CDR1 SGHRS and CDR2 YFSETQ. This CDR3 is built from 14 residues. The V and J ends lost 3 bases and 6 bases, in that order; junction bases with no gene match: 6. The CDR3 spells CASSSTGGSLEQYF. DNA of the CDR3: TGCGCCAGCAGCTCGACAGGGGGCTCTCTCGAGCAGTACTTC.

The chain employs TRBV15 and TRBJ2-1, with 15 nucleotides matching TRBD2. Germline CDR1 is LNHNV and CDR2 is YYDKDF (reference sequence). Trimming cost V 4 bases and J 2 bases; bases outside gene matches: 9. The CDR3 runs 19 residues. CDR3 in DNA: TGTGCCACCAGCAACGGAGGGACTAGCGGGAGGTCCCCCTACAATGAGCAGTTCTTC. Translation: CATSNGGTSGRSPYNEQFF.

This rearrangement joins TRBV6-5 to TRBJ1-1, with D unresolved. The CDR3 sequence is 14 residues long. Germline V gives CDR1 MNHEY, CDR2 SVGAGI. The V end was cut by 0 bases, the J end by 3 bases, with 8 bases between. CDR3 residues: CASSYSSFYTEAFF. CDR3 nucleotide sequence: TGTGCCAGCAGTTACTCGAGTTTTTACACTGAAGCTTTCTTT.

The J gene is TRBJ2-3, the V gene TRBV7-6, with 8 bases aligning to TRBD1. J was trimmed by 6 bases and V by 4 bases; bases with no gene match: 9. The V gene's germline CDR1 is SGHVS and CDR2 FNYEAQ. This CDR3 comprises 15 residues. CDR3 bases: TGTGCCAGCAGCTCCCGGACAGGGCGCTCCGATACGCAGTATTTT. Its protein product is CASSSRTGRSDTQYF.